Listed here are 14 T cell receptor beta chains from one sample, sequenced in a study of CD8 T cells in ankylosing spondylitis. One entry per CDR3 protein, called by TCRdb with MiXCR from the 5' RACE reads. Among hundreds of thousands of distinct CDR3 sequences listed, 10% to 15% were seen once. Antigen specificity for these receptors is unknown. Whole-study results and caveats: It appeared that ankylosing spondylitis blood was characterized by a TCR beta motif of fewer than 10 highly homologous variants.

The sequencing input was blood, either unsorted or a sorted T cell fraction (not recorded which). Receptor source: a male donor with ankylosing spondylitis.

This clonotype has at least ten counts. V usage is TRBV20-1 and J usage is TRBJ2-1; D is unclear. Deletions cut 4 bases from V and 6 bases from J, with 1 base between. This CDR3 spans 9 amino acids. Germline CDR1 DFQATT, CDR2 SNEGSKA (reference sequence). The CDR3 is CSAINEQFF. CDR3 DNA: TGCAGTGCTATCAATGAGCAGTTCTTC.

This clonotype was counted between two and nine times. CDR3 residues: CAIRLTSASYNEQFF. Written as DNA, the CDR3 is TGTGCCATCAGGCTGACTAGCGCGAGTTACAATGAGCAGTTCTTC. The chain couples TRBV10-3 to TRBJ2-1; 8 nucleotides align to TRBD2. V shed 6 bases and J 4 bases; nucleotides not matched to a gene: 8. Germline lookup yields CDR1 ENHRY and CDR2 SYGVKD. The length of the CDR3 is 15 residues.

Only a few counts were recorded for this clonotype. The CDR3 is CSAPGQGSRLLYEQYF. DNA of the CDR3: TGCAGTGCTCCCGGACAGGGGTCGCGCCTTTTATACGAGCAGTACTTC. The chain uses TRBV20-1 and TRBJ2-7, with 9 nucleotides matching TRBD1. The CDR3 spans 16 residues. Germline trimming cut 5 bases from V and 4 bases from J; bases unmatched to any gene: 15. The germline CDR1 and CDR2 sequences are DFQATT and SNEGSKA (reference sequence).

This clonotype was seen a handful of times. This chain uses TRBV7-6 with TRBJ2-5, with a possible D match to TRBD1 (5 bases). CDR1 and CDR2 (germline): SGHVS, FNYEAQ. V lost 6 bases, J lost 1 base, and 9 bases lay in between. This CDR3 comprises 13 residues. CDR3 nucleotide sequence: TGTGCCAGCAGTTACGACAGCCAAGAGACCCAGTACTTC. Its protein product is CASSYDSQETQYF.

The gene calls are TRBV10-3 and TRBJ2-3; D ambiguous. Trimming pared 2 bases from V and 0 bases from J, leaving 12 bases between. The CDR3 sequence is 16 residues long. Germline CDR1 reads ENHRY; CDR2 reads SYGVKD. The CDR3 DNA is TGTGCCATCAGTGAGAGGGCTCGGCCCAGCACAGATACGCAGTATTTT. Translating gives CAISERARPSTDTQYF.

This clonotype was seen a handful of times. The chain joins TRBV4-2 to TRBJ2-1, with D perhaps TRBD1 or TRBD2 (5 bases each). Looked up from germline, CDR1 is LGHNA and CDR2 is YNFKEQ. Trimming removed 1 base at V and 4 bases at J, with 14 bases between. This CDR3 has 16 amino acids. DNA of the CDR3: TGTGCCAGCAGCCAAGCCGAGGGGTCTATTTACAATGAGCAGTTCTTC. Protein sequence: CASSQAEGSIYNEQFF.

This clonotype was observed at least ten times. This chain uses TRBV5-1 with TRBJ1-1, with D possibly matching TRBD1 (5 bases). The CDR3 is 12 residues long. The ends were cut back, 7 bases at V and 6 bases at J, with 13 bases in the middle. CDR1 and CDR2 from the germline V gene are SGHRS and YFSETQ. The chain's CDR3 is CASQDTHSEAFF. The CDR3 DNA sequence: TGCGCCAGCCAGGACACCCACTCTGAAGCTTTCTTT.

The sample holds a few counts of this clonotype. The V gene is TRBV6-1, the J gene TRBJ2-2, with 7 bases matching TRBD1. Germline values: CDR1 MNHNS, CDR2 SASEGT. CDR3 size: 14 residues. The junction had 5 bases not matched to a gene; V was cut back by 6 bases and J by 4 bases. In DNA form, the CDR3 reads TGTGCCAGCAGGCCGACAGGGCCCACCGGGGAGCTGTTTTTT. Translated: CASRPTGPTGELFF.

This clonotype has more than one count but fewer than ten. The V and J genes are TRBV6-6 and TRBJ1-6, with TRBD1 as a possible D gene (6 bases). Trimming cost V 2 bases and J 9 bases, with 8 bases left between them. Germline V CDR1 and CDR2: MNHNY, SVGAGI (reference sequence). This CDR3 comprises 13 residues. CDR3 in amino acids: CASSYQDSSPLHF. The DNA of the CDR3 is TGTGCCAGCAGTTACCAGGACAGTTCACCCCTCCACTTT.

This clonotype turned up a few times. V usage is TRBV7-2 and J usage is TRBJ2-2; D is uncertain. Trimming cost V 5 bases and J 3 bases, with 10 bases left between them. This CDR3 has 14 residues. CDR1 and CDR2 (germline): SGHTA, FQGNSA. CDR3 amino acids: CASSPLGYTGELFF. CDR3 nucleotide sequence: TGTGCCAGCAGCCCTCTGGGCTACACCGGGGAGCTGTTTTTT.

A few counts support this clonotype. J is TRBJ2-5 and V is TRBV20-1; a possible D gene is TRBD2 (5 bases). CDR1 is DFQATT, CDR2 SNEGSKA, per germline (reference sequence). V was pared by 6 bases and J by 1 base, with 15 bases between. CDR3 size: 14 residues. CDR3 loop: CSASRGTVQETQYF. CDR3 DNA: TGCAGTGCCTCCCGGGGTACGGTCCAAGAGACCCAGTACTTC.

This clonotype was picked up many times. The genes are TRBV29-1 and TRBJ2-1; 9 bases are a match to TRBD2. With V trimmed by 3 bases and J by 7 bases, 10 bases remained unmatched. Per germline, CDR1 SQVTM and CDR2 ANQGSEA. This CDR3 has 15 amino acids. CDR3 region: CSVEVPRGGQNEQFF. In DNA form, the CDR3 reads TGCAGCGTTGAGGTCCCGCGGGGGGGCCAAAATGAGCAGTTCTTC.

This clonotype has a handful of counts. The V call is TRBV20-1, the J call TRBJ2-2; TRBD1 is a possible D gene (6 bases). CDR1 DFQATT and CDR2 SNEGSKA come from the germline V gene (reference sequence). The germline V and J ends were trimmed by 5 bases and 4 bases, with 14 bases remaining between them. The CDR3 loop spans 14 amino acids. The CDR3 nucleotides read TGCAGTGCTCTAAAAACAGGGTCCACCGGGGAGCTGTTTTTT. This codes for CSALKTGSTGELFF.

This clonotype was seen many times. The chain employs TRBV12-3 or TRBV12-4 and TRBJ1-3; D remains unclear. Trimming removed 1 base from V and 3 bases from J, with 1 base in between. This CDR3 is built from 12 residues. The CDR3 loop is CASSLVGNTIYF. DNA of the CDR3: TGTGCCAGCAGTTTAGTTGGAAACACCATATATTTT.